This entry lists 17 T cell receptor beta chains sequenced from one sample in a study of TIL therapy for anti-PD-1-resistant metastatic lung cancer. Regarding time point: pre-treatment sample, taken before nivolumab and TIL therapy. The immunoSEQ assay was v3. The method was immunoSEQ multiplex PCR; TCRdb's version includes in-frame clones alone and lacks a portion of them. Of 50,000 to 70,000 clones in the sample, around 68% were seen once. Source: blood, taken at baseline. The receptor set was obtained from a person aged 25 to 80 with non-small cell lung cancer.

The rearrangement uses TRBV6-5 and TRBJ2-7, with D unclear. Trimming left V 3 bases short and J 4 bases short, with 10 bases between. CDR3 length: 13 amino acids. Germline CDR1 MNHEY, CDR2 SVGAGI. The CDR3 sequence is CASSYDRAYEQYF. CDR3 coding DNA: TGTGCCAGCAGTTATGACCGCGCATACGAGCAGTACTTC.

The CDR3 is CASSVGEKLFF. DNA for the CDR3: TGTGCCAGCAGCGTAGGTGAAAAACTGTTTTTT. V gene TRBV2 combines with J gene TRBJ1-4; D ambiguous. CDR3 size: 11 residues. CDR1 and CDR2 (germline): SNHLY, FYNNEI. V was trimmed by 6 bases and J by 7 bases, leaving 6 bases between them.

The chain has TRBV29-1 and TRBJ2-7; D might be TRBD1 or TRBD2, each matching 5 bases. The V gene lost 7 bases and the J gene lost 4 bases, with 14 bases spanning the gap. The germline V gene has CDR1 SQVTM and CDR2 ANQGSEA. The length of the CDR3 is 12 residues. CDR3 amino acids: CSALGRPYEQYF. The CDR3 DNA is TGCAGCGCCTTGGGACGGCCTTACGAGCAGTACTTC.

The chain joins TRBV4-1 to TRBJ1-4, with TRBD1 as a possible D gene (6 bases). Germline V gene data show CDR1 as MGHRA and CDR2 as YSYEKL. The CDR3 sequence is 13 residues long. Here the CDR3 DNA reads TGCGCTGCTCGACGGGCCGAGGGGGGAAAACTGTTTTTT. Residues: CAARRAEGGKLFF.

V usage is TRBV18 and J usage is TRBJ1-1; 8 nucleotides align to TRBD1. The V and J ends lost 3 bases and 0 bases, in that order; junction bases with no gene match: 6. Germline assignment: CDR1 KGHSH and CDR2 LQKENI. The CDR3 extends over 16 amino acids. This CDR3 is CASSPRGTGMNTEAFF. CDR3 nucleotides: TGTGCCAGCTCACCTAGGGGGACAGGAATGAACACTGAAGCTTTCTTT.

The J gene is TRBJ2-3, the V gene TRBV5-1; 15 positions match TRBD2. Germline assignment: CDR1 SGHRS and CDR2 YFSETQ. CDR3 size: 19 residues. Trimming removed 4 bases from V and 3 bases from J; junction bases left unmatched: 12. CDR3 DNA sequence: TGCGCCAGCAGCCTTCAAGGACTAGCGGGGGGGTTGGTAACAGATACGCAGTATTTT. This gives the protein CASSLQGLAGGLVTDTQYF.

The rearrangement uses TRBV28 and TRBJ1-2; D is undetermined. V was shortened by 10 bases and J by 6 bases, with 12 bases between the two germline ends. Germline V gene sequence: CDR1 MDHEN, CDR2 SYDVKM. CDR3 length: 11 residues. CDR3 in amino acids: CATQNIHGYTF. In DNA, the CDR3 is TGTGCCACCCAGAACATTCATGGCTACACCTTC.

This clone was found a few times. This chain uses TRBV6-1 with TRBJ1-5, with no clear D. This CDR3 spans 14 amino acids. Germline lookup yields CDR1 MNHNS and CDR2 SASEGT. The V and J ends lost 6 bases and 5 bases respectively, with 14 bases between them. The CDR3 nucleotides are TGTGCCAGCAGATTTGAATGGGGATATCAGCCCCAGCATTTT. This codes for CASRFEWGYQPQHF.

In its sample, this clone was seen once. The chain joins TRBV6-5 to TRBJ1-1; no reliable D call. The V gene lost 4 bases and the J gene lost 0 bases, with 12 bases spanning the gap. The germline V gene has CDR1 MNHEY and CDR2 SVGAGI. CDR3 length: 15 residues. The CDR3 DNA is TGTGCCAGCAGTTTAGACTGGGCCATGAACACTGAAGCTTTCTTT. This gives the protein CASSLDWAMNTEAFF.

The genes are TRBV30 and TRBJ1-4, with D possibly being TRBD1 (6 bases). V lost 5 bases, J lost 11 bases, and 12 bases lay in between. Germline values: CDR1 GTSNPN, CDR2 SVGIG (reference sequence). The CDR3 is 11 amino acids. Here the CDR3 DNA reads TGTGCCTGGGGCCGACAGGAGAAACTGTTTTTT. Protein product: CAWGRQEKLFF.

The J gene is TRBJ2-1, the V gene TRBV9; 10 nucleotides line up with TRBD2. Germline V gene lookup returns CDR1 SGDLS and CDR2 YYNGEE. The CDR3 is made up of 17 amino acids. J was trimmed by 7 bases and V by 0 bases; bases with no gene match: 10. CDR3 residues: CASSVGFGLAERNEQFF. The CDR3 bases are TGTGCCAGCAGCGTAGGGTTTGGACTAGCGGAACGAAATGAGCAGTTCTTC.

The chain has TRBV5-5 and TRBJ2-5; D call uncertain. The CDR3 spans 16 residues. The V end was cut by 5 bases, the J end by 2 bases, with 19 bases between. Germline CDR1 reads SGHKS; CDR2 reads YYEKEE (reference sequence). The CDR3 DNA follows: TGTGCCAGCAGACTAAATCCGACACGAGTGCAAGAGACCCAGTACTTC. The encoded protein is CASRLNPTRVQETQYF.

In nucleotides, the CDR3 is TGCGCCAGCAGCCGGTTGACAGGGGGCAATCAGCCCCAGCATTTT. It yields the protein CASSRLTGGNQPQHF. The chain has TRBV4-1 and TRBJ1-5, with 8 bases identical to TRBD1. The V gene's germline CDR1 is MGHRA and CDR2 YSYEKL. After removal of 4 bases from V and 2 bases from J, the junction contained 4 bases not matched to a gene. This CDR3 has 15 amino acids.

For this clone: The junction does not match germline at one end; this may be a read error. V is TRBV7-7 and J is TRBJ2-5, with 7 bases fitting TRBD1. Germline V gene sequence: CDR1 SSHAT, CDR2 FNYEAQ (reference sequence). This CDR3 has 13 residues. CDR3 bases: TGTGCTAGCAGCTACGACAGGGAAGAGACCCAGTACTTC. This sequence encodes CASSYDREETQYF.

The rearrangement links TRBV10-3 to TRBJ1-1; D not resolved. Germline V gene data show CDR1 as ENHRY and CDR2 as SYGVKD. Trimming shortened V by 3 bases and J by 3 bases, and 8 bases separated the two germline ends. The CDR3 is 13 residues long. DNA for the CDR3: TGTGCCATCAGTGAAAGACCTGACACTGAAGCTTTCTTT. It codes for CAISERPDTEAFF.

This sequence joins TRBV5-6 and TRBJ1-2; D not resolved. The length of the CDR3 is 14 residues. V lost 4 bases and J 3 bases, leaving 13 bases between the germline ends. Per the germline V gene, CDR1 is SGHDT and CDR2 is YYEEEE. The CDR3 is CASSAGSEDYGYTF. CDR3 DNA: TGTGCCAGCAGCGCAGGATCAGAGGACTATGGCTACACCTTC.

The V call is TRBV6-6, the J call TRBJ2-2; 9 positions agree with TRBD2. The ends lost 6 bases at V and 2 bases at J; junction bases unmatched: 4. CDR1 and CDR2 (germline): MNHNY, SVGAGI (reference sequence). The CDR3 spans 15 residues. The CDR3 DNA is TGTGCCAGCAGGCGGGGGGGGCTTAACACCGGGGAGCTGTTTTTT. Translation gives CASRRGGLNTGELFF.